This entry is about one T cell receptor beta chain. The antigen it binds to is not known. No much larger clone exists at a distance of one base, and base qualities are not known. The source of the sample is a study of blood T cell repertoires in COVID-19 (dated by TCRdb to 2020 to 2021). Regarding the research as a whole: Collaborator samples came from the United States, Italy and Spain and covered acute and convalescent phases of COVID-19. The prospective study material was composed of cDNA or gDNA derived from T cells, B-cell-depleted T cells, or PBMCs. Deeply sampled blood TCRbeta repertoires from subjects exposed to, actively infected with, or recovered from COVID-19 were included in the dataset. The repertoires were released in a freely available public database meant as a resource for research on the immune response to SARS-CoV-2. The samples were drawn from the first 160 participants of the ongoing ImmuneRACE study and from roughly 1,300 subjects provided by 6 global collaborators. The sample metadata nearly always contained a de-identified subject ID, COVID-19 status, age in years and sex. Where available, HLA class I and class II types were obtained from metadata supplied by the sample provider rather than from assay-based typing. Paper-wide results and their limitations: How much clinical and demographic metadata was included differed by source and by participant, and the metadata was provided uncurated.

The collaborating institutions used their own protocols to collect whole blood in K2EDTA tubes. Collaborator samples were shipped for TCRbeta analysis as frozen whole blood, isolated PBMCs, or DNA extracted from either sample type. The immunoSEQ Assay, a bias-controlled multiplex PCR, was used to amplify TCRbeta CDR3 regions from genomic DNA. The authors processed their data as follows. Within the assay, amplification of reference gene primers was used to estimate how many nucleated cells each sample contained. To quantify the absolute abundance of each unique TCRbeta CDR3 rearrangement, sequence reads were collapsed and filtered. For each sample, productive Simpson clonality was calculated by taking the square root of Simpson's diversity index across productive rearrangements. Held by TCRdb, this immuneACCESS table contains in-frame sequences only and omits some clones. Under half of the omission traces to an unresolved V gene where checked; the cause of the rest is unknown. V and J calls and clone size are those listed in that table; D and trimming were worked out from the DNA. The table for this sample lists about 100,000 clones; 70% to 80% of them were counted only once. The ten biggest clones cover about an eighth of the sample.

Sequenced input: peripheral blood. This clonotype was obtained from a woman in her sixties or seventies with acute or convalescent COVID-19.

Here the CDR3 is given as CASGQGVNTEAFF. The DNA sequence is TGCGCCAGCGGACAGGGGGTGAACACTGAAGCTTTCTTT. The sequence is built from TRBV5-1 and TRBJ1-1, with TRBD1 matching 10 junction bases. CDR1 is given as SGHRS and CDR2 as YFSETQ, both from the germline V gene. Trimming accounts for 7 bases at V and 0 bases at J, while the number of junction bases matched to no gene is 0. From the cysteine through the phenylalanine, the CDR3 covers 13 amino acids. The only DNA kept is the CDR3, 39 bases in frame from the first base.